Sequencing of this TCR beta chain was carried out in a study of blood T cells in healthy people across ages. Study conclusions and caveats: Compared with aged donors, long-lived donors showed fewer expanded clones, suggesting selection.

Sample-barcoded 5' priming and a J-beta primer mix drove a second PCR of about 7 to 11 cycles. Every molecule of cDNA carried a tag from a template-switch adaptor with 12 random nucleotides. Each CDR3 protein is one row after TCRdb ran MiXCR on the 5' RACE reads. The table lists around 1,900,000 distinct CDR3 sequences, 30% to 40% of them singletons, with roughly 23% in the top ten. V was clipped by 0 bases and J by 8 bases, with 5 bases between them. The germline CDR1 and CDR2 sequences are MNHEY and SVGEGT. The CDR3 has 12 amino acids. At least ten counts were recorded for this clonotype. What it recognizes is unknown.

The chain combines TRBV6-2 or TRBV6-3 with TRBJ2-1; perhaps TRBD1 as D (5 bases). The clonotype was recovered from a human donor in good health. Sequencing was done on a sample of blood. CDR3 nucleotide sequence: TGTGCCAGCAGTTACTCAGGGGATGAGCAGTTCTTC. Translating gives CASSYSGDEQFF.